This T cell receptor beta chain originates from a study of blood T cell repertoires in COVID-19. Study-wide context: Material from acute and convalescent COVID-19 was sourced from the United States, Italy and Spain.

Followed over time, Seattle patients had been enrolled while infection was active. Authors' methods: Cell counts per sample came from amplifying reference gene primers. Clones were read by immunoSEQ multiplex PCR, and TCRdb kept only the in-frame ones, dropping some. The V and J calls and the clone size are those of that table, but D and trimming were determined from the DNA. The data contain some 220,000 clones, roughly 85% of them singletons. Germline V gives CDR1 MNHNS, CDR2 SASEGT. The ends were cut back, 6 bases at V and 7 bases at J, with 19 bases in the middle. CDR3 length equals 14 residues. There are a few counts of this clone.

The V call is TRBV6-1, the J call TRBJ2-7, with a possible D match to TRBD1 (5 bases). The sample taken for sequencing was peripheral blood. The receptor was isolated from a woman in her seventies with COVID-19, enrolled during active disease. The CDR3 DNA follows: TGTGCCAGCAGAGCCGAGACAGTCAATGGGGAGCAGTACTTC. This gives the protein CASRAETVNGEQYF.